This T cell receptor beta chain is from a study of beta chain features in type 1 diabetes. This clone has just a few counts. Every bit of the isolated RNA underwent reverse transcription, so sequencing read expressed TCRB transcripts. Profiled with immunoSEQ multiplex PCR; TCRdb holds only in-frame clones, not every one. The sample consists of more than 300,000 clones, roughly 12% of them appearing once. Sequencing was performed on naive CD4+ T cells from blood. This receptor was taken from a man younger than 35 in good health.

The CDR3 reads CAWMVGAYNEQFF. The CDR3 bases are TGTGCCTGGATGGTGGGAGCTTACAATGAGCAGTTCTTC. This rearrangement joins TRBV30 to TRBJ2-1, with D possibly matching TRBD2 (5 bases). The CDR3 is 13 residues long. Trimming took 4 bases from V and 4 from J, leaving 11 bases between them. Germline lookup yields CDR1 GTSNPN and CDR2 SVGIG (reference sequence).